This T cell receptor (beta chain) was profiled in a study of T cell responses to AZD1222 COVID-19 vaccine. Findings and limits, study-wide: Regions left unmutated in variants are reportedly the target of nearly half of spike-specific TCRs. After two AZD1222 doses, spike-specific TCR breadth and depth rose versus day 0. The donor cohort was predominantly white British with a female majority, and clonal diversity may have been underestimated.

The table came from immunoSEQ multiplex PCR; TCRdb's copy has only in-frame clones and leaves some out. The sample records approximately 150,000 clones, more than 75% being singletons. Worth noting for this clone: What it recognizes is unknown.

V was shortened by 3 bases and J by 8 bases, with 19 bases between the two germline ends. The CDR3 covers 15 residues. The germline gives CDR1 KGHSH, CDR2 LQKENI. The V and J genes are TRBV18 and TRBJ1-2; weak D call: TRBD1 (6 bases). The material was peripheral blood, obtained on day 0 of AZD1222 vaccination. The receptor's source is an adult in good health. In DNA, the CDR3 is TGTGCCAGCTCACCGGAGGGGGTGGCATTCTGGGGCTACACCTTC. Its translation is CASSPEGVAFWGYTF.